This entry features one TCR beta chain sequence. A read error may account for a junction end that differs from germline. These data belong to a study of identifying expanded T cells in peripheral blood. The protocol was immunoSEQ multiplex PCR, while the TCRdb copy is restricted to in-frame clones and leaves out a portion. Counted here are around 130,000 clones, 75% to 90% occurring once; the ten biggest clones make up less than 10%. CDR1 is MNHEY, CDR2 SMNVEV, per germline (reference sequence). This CDR3 has 13 residues. The chain employs TRBV27 and TRBJ2-7, with TRBD1 matching over 7 bases. The receptor was derived from a person aged 18-69 years in good health. Sequencing was done on a sample of blood. Here the CDR3 DNA reads TGTGGCAGCTGGGACAGTCATTCCTACGAGCAGTACTTC. Translating it yields CGSWDSHSYEQYF.